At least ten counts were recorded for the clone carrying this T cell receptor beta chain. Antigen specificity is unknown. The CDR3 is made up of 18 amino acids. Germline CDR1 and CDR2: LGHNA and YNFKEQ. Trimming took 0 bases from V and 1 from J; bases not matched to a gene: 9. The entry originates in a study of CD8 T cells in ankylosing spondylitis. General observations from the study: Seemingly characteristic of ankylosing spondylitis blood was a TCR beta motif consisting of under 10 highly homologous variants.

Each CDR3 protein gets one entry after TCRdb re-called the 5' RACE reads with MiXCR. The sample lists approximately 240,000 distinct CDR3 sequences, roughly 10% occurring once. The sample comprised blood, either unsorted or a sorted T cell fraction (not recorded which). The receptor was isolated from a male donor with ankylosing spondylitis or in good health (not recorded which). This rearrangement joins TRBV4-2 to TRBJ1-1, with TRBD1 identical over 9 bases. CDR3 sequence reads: CASSQERLGTGQNTEAFF. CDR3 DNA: TGTGCCAGCAGCCAAGAACGCCTGGGGACAGGGCAGAACACTGAAGCTTTCTTT.